These 27 T cell receptor beta chains originate from one sample sequenced in a study of identical twins. TCRdb re-analysed the 5' RACE reads in MiXCR, keeping a single row per CDR3 protein. The data hold approximately 210,000 distinct CDR3 sequences, with less than 9.5% observed a single time. Sequenced: memory (CD45RO+) T cells sorted from blood. These receptors were taken from a woman under 30 in good health.

This chain uses TRBV4-3 with TRBJ2-5; 10 nucleotides match TRBD2. Unmatched junction bases numbered 10, after V lost 0 bases and J lost 9 bases. The CDR3 length is 16 residues. CDR1 and CDR2 (germline): LGHNA, YSLEER. CDR3 residues: CASSQERTLAGAAQYF. As DNA, the CDR3 is TGCGCCAGCAGCCAAGAGAGGACCCTAGCGGGAGCGGCCCAGTACTTC.

This clonotype was seen at least ten times. The chain combines TRBV7-8 with TRBJ2-1; D gene uncertain. Trimming stripped 1 base from V and 10 bases from J, with 17 bases between. There are 15 residues in the CDR3. Germline CDR1 SGHVS, CDR2 FQNEAQ. The CDR3 region is CASSLVVGRNEEQFF. The CDR3 DNA reads as TGTGCCAGCAGCTTAGTAGTGGGCAGGAATGAGGAGCAGTTCTTC.

This clonotype has only a few counts. The chain has TRBV12-3 or TRBV12-4 and TRBJ1-2, with D maybe TRBD1 (5 bases). The CDR3 extends over 14 amino acids. Trimming cost V 2 bases and J 2 bases, with 9 bases left between them. CDR3 nucleotides: TGTGCCAGCAGTTTATCTGGGGGGAACTATGGCTACACCTTC. It codes for CASSLSGGNYGYTF.

The CDR3 DNA reads as TGTGCCAGCAGCTTGGTTTACGGGGGAGGTGTCACTGAAGCTTTCTTT. Translated: CASSLVYGGGVTEAFF. The rearrangement joins TRBV5-6 to TRBJ1-1, with D perhaps matching TRBD1 (5 bases). There are 16 residues in the CDR3. V was clipped by 0 bases and J by 4 bases, with 16 bases between them. CDR1 is SGHDT and CDR2 is YYEEEE in the germline V gene.

This clonotype came up many times. The V and J genes are TRBV2 and TRBJ1-2; D not resolved. V lost 9 bases, J lost 7 bases, and 18 bases lay in between. Per the germline V gene, CDR1 is SNHLY and CDR2 is FYNNEI. The CDR3 has 13 residues. The CDR3 region is CASSTSETRGYTF. The CDR3 nucleotides read TGTGCCAGTAGCACTTCAGAAACCCGTGGCTACACCTTC.

This clonotype was seen a few times. The rearrangement joins TRBV27 to TRBJ2-1; D assignment may be TRBD1 or TRBD2 (5 bases each). V was shortened by 7 bases and J by 0 bases, with 13 bases between the two germline ends. The germline V gene has CDR1 MNHEY and CDR2 SMNVEV (reference sequence). There are 15 residues in the CDR3. In DNA, the CDR3 is TGTGCCAGCAAGACGGGGCCAAGCTCCTACAATGAGCAGTTCTTC. Translation gives CASKTGPSSYNEQFF.

This clonotype was seen repeatedly, ten times or more. The chain links TRBV29-1 to TRBJ2-1; D may match TRBD1 or TRBD2 (7 bases each). This CDR3 region has 13 residues. Germline V lookup: CDR1 SQVTM, CDR2 ANQGSEA. Trimming cost V 2 bases and J 9 bases, with 14 bases left between them. This chain's CDR3 is CSVERQGGFEQFF. DNA for the CDR3: TGCAGCGTTGAACGTCAGGGGGGGTTTGAGCAGTTCTTC.

The sample holds a few counts of this clonotype. The gene calls are TRBV12-3 or TRBV12-4 and TRBJ2-7; D unresolved. The CDR3 has 13 amino acids. Trimming left V 6 bases short and J 0 bases short, with 9 bases between. CDR3 in amino acids: CASSRRHSYEQYF. The DNA of the CDR3 is TGTGCCAGCAGCCGACGTCACTCCTACGAGCAGTACTTC.

The V gene is TRBV13, the J gene TRBJ2-7, with 7 bases identical to TRBD2. Looked up from germline, CDR1 is PRHDT and CDR2 is FYEKMQ (reference sequence). CDR3 length: 15 residues. Germline trimming cut 6 bases from V and 7 bases from J; bases unmatched to any gene: 15. CDR3 DNA: TGTGCCAGCAGGGTTCGCGGGGGACCCAACAGGGAGCAGTACTTC. It is translated as CASRVRGGPNREQYF.

The V gene is TRBV6-1, the J gene TRBJ2-4; D is ambiguous. CDR1 is MNHNS and CDR2 is SASEGT in the germline V gene. Deletions cut 5 bases from V and 8 bases from J, with 10 bases between. The CDR3 extends over 12 amino acids. In nucleotides, the CDR3 is TGTGCCAGCAGTTTCCGACTCGACATTCAGTACTTC. Amino acids: CASSFRLDIQYF.

The V and J genes are TRBV18 and TRBJ1-5; D remains ambiguous. This CDR3 spans 16 amino acids. CDR1 is KGHSH, CDR2 LQKENI, per germline. V was cut by 6 bases and J by 2 bases, with 17 bases left in between. This CDR3 reads CASSFSGGLGNQPQHF. The CDR3 DNA follows: TGTGCCAGCTCCTTCTCAGGAGGGCTAGGCAATCAGCCCCAGCATTTT.

There are many counts of this clonotype. The chain has TRBV15 and TRBJ2-1; D is perhaps TRBD1 or TRBD2 (5 bases each). The CDR3 totals 14 residues. Between the trimmed V and J ends, which lost 4 bases and 5 bases, there was a span of 12 bases. From germline, CDR1 is LNHNV and CDR2 YYDKDF (reference sequence). CDR3 protein: CATSTYRDHNEQFF. DNA of the CDR3: TGTGCCACCAGCACCTATAGGGACCACAATGAGCAGTTCTTC. The entire variable domain, with the rest obtained from reference TRBV15 and TRBJ2-1, is as follows: DAMVIQNPRYQVTQFGKPVTLSCSQTLNHNVMYWYQQKSSQAPKLLFHYYDKDFNNEADTPDNFQSRRPNTSFCFLDIRSPGLGDTAMYLCATSTYRDHNEQFFGPGTRLTVL.

The gene calls are TRBV10-3 and TRBJ2-2, with D perhaps matching TRBD1 (6 bases). The CDR3 extends over 16 amino acids. V was trimmed by 0 bases and J by 3 bases, leaving 11 bases between them. Looked up from germline, CDR1 is ENHRY and CDR2 is SYGVKD. The CDR3 DNA sequence: TGTGCCATCAGTGAGTCCGGGACACTCGACACCGGGGAGCTGTTTTTT. Protein sequence: CAISESGTLDTGELFF.

The genes are TRBV9 and TRBJ1-1, with TRBD1 matching 7 bases. Germline loops: CDR1 SGDLS, CDR2 YYNGEE. This CDR3 spans 15 amino acids. V shed 0 bases, J shed 8 bases, and the junction held 10 bases outside the gene matches. CDR3 in DNA: TGTGCCAGCAGCGTAGGGCAGGGGGAGAGGGTCGAAGCTTTCTTT. Translating gives CASSVGQGERVEAFF.

The chain employs TRBV2 and TRBJ2-5, with D unresolved. Trimming removed 2 bases at V and 7 bases at J, with 11 bases between. The CDR3 sequence is 13 residues long. Looked up from germline, CDR1 is SNHLY and CDR2 is FYNNEI. The CDR3 region is CASSESPPVTQYF. In DNA, the CDR3 is TGTGCCAGCAGTGAAAGTCCCCCAGTGACCCAGTACTTC.

This chain joins TRBV12-3 or TRBV12-4 and TRBJ2-4, with 7 bases matching TRBD1. Losses at the gene ends were 6 bases for V and 4 bases for J; bases not matched to a gene: 3. The CDR3 contains 13 residues. The CDR3 here is CASSRDRKNIQYF. CDR3 sequence (DNA): TGTGCCAGCAGCCGGGACAGAAAAAACATTCAGTACTTC.

The rearrangement links TRBV6-2 or TRBV6-3 to TRBJ2-1, with TRBD2 matching over 13 bases. Per germline, CDR1 MNHEY and CDR2 SVGEGT. V trimming: 7 bases; J trimming: 11 bases; junction bases outside the gene matches: 11. The CDR3 length is 15 residues. DNA for the CDR3: TGTGCCAGCAAAGCTTTACCGGGACTAGCGGGGCAGCAGTTCTTC. Its protein is CASKALPGLAGQQFF.

This chain connects TRBV7-8 to TRBJ2-5; D tentatively reads TRBD1 or TRBD2 (6 bases each). The V gene's germline CDR1 is SGHVS and CDR2 FQNEAQ. Trimming removed 3 bases at V and 2 bases at J, with 22 bases between. The CDR3 consists of 18 residues. CDR3 sequence: CASSLGLVWGAGQETQYF. Written as DNA, the CDR3 is TGTGCCAGCAGCTTGGGGCTCGTGTGGGGGGCCGGACAAGAGACCCAGTACTTC.

This clonotype was counted a few times. The gene calls are TRBV7-6 and TRBJ2-3; 10 nucleotides agree with TRBD2. The CDR3 runs 15 residues. After removal of 7 bases from V and 1 base from J, the junction contained 5 bases not matched to a gene. Germline V lookup: CDR1 SGHVS, CDR2 FNYEAQ. The DNA of the CDR3 is TGTGCCAGCAACCGTCTAGCGGGGGGCACAGATACGCAGTATTTT. This sequence encodes CASNRLAGGTDTQYF.

This clonotype has just a few counts. The V call is TRBV2, the J call TRBJ1-2; TRBD1 aligns across 9 bases. Germline assignment: CDR1 SNHLY and CDR2 FYNNEI. This CDR3 has 14 amino acids. V gave up 8 bases and J gave up 7 bases; unmatched junction bases: 11. This chain's CDR3 is CASGGDRDLAGYTF. The CDR3 bases are TGTGCCAGCGGTGGGGACAGGGATTTGGCTGGCTACACCTTC.

This clonotype was counted a few times. The chain links TRBV27 to TRBJ2-1, with D perhaps TRBD2 (5 bases). CDR3 length equals 17 residues. Germline lookup yields CDR1 MNHEY and CDR2 SMNVEV (reference sequence). V shed 0 bases and J shed 10 bases, with 22 bases lying between them. The CDR3 sequence is CASSLSRPGWVRLEQFF. The CDR3 nucleotides are TGTGCCAGCAGTTTATCGAGGCCGGGATGGGTAAGGTTGGAGCAGTTCTTC.

J is TRBJ1-2 and V is TRBV29-1; a weak D match, TRBD1 (5 bases). Germline V CDR1 and CDR2: SQVTM, ANQGSEA. Trimming took off 4 bases at V and 9 bases at J, with 18 bases between the two ends. CDR3 length: 13 residues. CDR3 region: CSVAQDGGLSYTF. CDR3 nucleotide sequence: TGCAGCGTTGCTCAGGATGGGGGTCTAAGCTACACCTTC.

This clonotype was found a few times. The rearrangement links TRBV3-1 to TRBJ1-1, with a weak D call TRBD1 (5 bases). Germline V gene data show CDR1 as LGHDT and CDR2 as YNNKEL (reference sequence). The CDR3 totals 14 residues. Trimming removed 6 bases from V and 5 bases from J, with 16 bases in between. CDR3 residues: CASRLSGEGTEAFF. The CDR3 nucleotides are TGTGCCAGCAGACTATCGGGGGAAGGAACTGAAGCTTTCTTT.

V is TRBV5-4 and J is TRBJ2-1; 7 bases match TRBD2. CDR1 and CDR2 (germline): SGHNT, YYREEE (reference sequence). The V and J ends lost 6 bases and 6 bases, in that order; junction bases with no gene match: 12. The CDR3 totals 15 residues. CDR3 sequence (DNA): TGTGCCAGCACCCTACGGGCGGGAGCTTCCAATGAGCAGTTCTTC. Protein: CASTLRAGASNEQFF.

This clonotype was seen repeatedly, ten times or more. The V call is TRBV7-6, the J call TRBJ2-2; D is ambiguous. The CDR3 contains 14 residues. Germline values: CDR1 SGHVS, CDR2 FNYEAQ. Trimming pared 1 base from V and 6 bases from J, leaving 9 bases between. CDR3 sequence: CASSLGGTAGELFF. The CDR3 DNA sequence: TGTGCCAGCAGCTTAGGGGGTACGGCCGGGGAGCTGTTTTTT.

This clonotype came up a few times. The chain is built from TRBV7-9 and TRBJ2-5, with D tentatively TRBD2 (6 bases). V lost 4 bases and J lost 5, with 17 bases in between. The CDR3 extends over 15 amino acids. Germline lookup yields CDR1 SEHNR and CDR2 FQNEAQ (reference sequence). The CDR3 protein is CASSSIGRTRETQYF. CDR3 nucleotides: TGTGCCAGCAGCTCAATCGGGAGAACCAGGGAGACCCAGTACTTC.

This clonotype was seen repeatedly, ten times or more. The chain recombines TRBV12-3 or TRBV12-4 with TRBJ2-5, with no clear D. The V end was cut by 5 bases, the J end by 4 bases, with 11 bases between. There are 13 residues in the CDR3. CDR3 nucleotides: TGTGCCAGCAGTAGATCAGACGGAGAGACCCAGTACTTC. This codes for CASSRSDGETQYF.